This TCR beta chain was retrieved from a study of T cell repertoires in cytomegalovirus infection. Study overall: CMV infection together with matching HLA type was indicated by public TCR beta signatures.

The CDR3 has 14 residues. Unmatched junction bases numbered 5, after V lost 4 bases and J lost 6 bases. The germline CDR1 and CDR2 sequences are SGHAT and FQNNGV. TCRdb independently ran MiXCR on the reads; one entry per CDR3 protein. This sample carries 500,000 to 600,000 distinct CDR3 sequences, more than 15% of them seen once, and the ten largest clones take 20% to 30%. This clonotype was observed a handful of times. The antigen is unknown. Findings and limits, study-wide: Within the response measured ex vivo, HLA-C-restricted CMV-specific TCR beta clonotypes were dominant.

This sequence originates from a human donor in good health (CMV status not recorded). Some clones in this sample may be carry-over from other donors' samples. The source material was CD8+ T cells from PBMCs. The chain couples TRBV11-2 to TRBJ1-2, with 10 bases identical to TRBD1. The CDR3 DNA reads as TGTGCCAGCAGCTGGGGGGACAGGGGCCATGGCTACACCTTC. Translation gives CASSWGDRGHGYTF. The full variable domain, with the rest looked up from reference TRBV11-2 and TRBJ1-2, is EAGVAQSPRYKIIEKRQSVAFWCNPISGHATLYWYQQILGQGPKLLIQFQNNGVVDDSQLPKDRFSAERLKGVDSTLKIQPAKLEDSAVYLCASSWGDRGHGYTFGSGTRLTVV.